This T cell receptor beta chain stems from a study of T cell repertoires in cytomegalovirus infection. For the study at large: Matching HLA type and CMV infection were both indicated by public TCR beta signatures. General study results and limits: Cumulated frequencies of public TCR beta families served to identify carriers of CMV plus the relevant HLA. The ex vivo response was dominated by HLA-C-restricted CMV-specific TCR beta clonotypes.

TCRdb used MiXCR to reprocess the reads, holding one entry per CDR3 protein. The profile shows 310,000 or so distinct CDR3 sequences, about a sixth of them singletons. This clonotype was recorded at least ten times. Antigen: not known. Looked up from germline, CDR1 is SGHAT and CDR2 is FQDESV (reference sequence). This CDR3 is 14 amino acids long. Deletions cut 4 bases from V and 2 bases from J, with 12 bases between. The rearrangement links TRBV11-1 to TRBJ2-7, with no clear D. Input material: PBMCs. This sequence originates from a human donor in good health (CMV status not recorded). Some clones in this sample may be carry-over from other donors' samples. The CDR3 region has the DNA TGTGCCAGCAGCTCCCGACGACCCCCCTACGAGCAGTACTTC. Protein product: CASSSRRPPYEQYF.